This TCR beta chain originates from a study of cytomegalovirus exposure and HLA in healthy donors. Study-level background: An earlier analysis identified 95 million to 120 million unique TCR beta sequences in some 170 million T cells. HLA-typed donors contributed 80 million or so unique TCRs, which were held in an early data release.

Whole-study findings and limits: After further analysis at a later stage, roughly 16,000 TCR beta sequences were associated with HLA alleles at 0.05 false discovery rate.

About this clone itself: Its antigen is not known.

This CDR3 is built from 12 residues. V lost 6 bases, J lost 6 bases, and 9 bases lay in between. Germline CDR1 reads SNHLY; CDR2 reads FYNNEI. 60 Vbeta and 13 Jbeta primers were used in PCR. Repertoires were generated with immunoSEQ multiplex PCR, while TCRdb's copy carries only in-frame clones and drops some. The table shows approximately 100,000 clones, with about 83% occurring only once. The chain has TRBV2 and TRBJ1-5, with D unresolved. The sequence derives from a female donor in good health and CMV-seropositive. Sequenced input: PBMCs. Here the CDR3 reads CASRDLGQPQHF. CDR3 coding DNA: TGTGCCAGCAGGGACTTAGGTCAGCCCCAGCATTTT.